A selection of T cell receptor beta chains follows, all from one sample in a study of cytomegalovirus exposure and HLA in healthy donors. The assay was immunoSEQ multiplex PCR, and TCRdb's table has in-frame clones only and misses some. The sample contains 150,000 to 200,000 clones, 84% of which appear only once. Sequencing used PBMCs. The receptors stem from a boy between 5 and 17 years old in good health and CMV-seronegative. The CDR3 runs from the conserved cysteine through the conserved F or W. Fields, in order: CDR3 length, D gene, J gene, V gene, clone size, CDR3 protein, CDR3 DNA. A D gene is named only where the DNA matches it firmly. Size tells how often a clone was seen (once, few, many) or the class of an expanded clone, and some rows leave it out.

len: 16; d_gene: .; j_gene: TRBJ2-7; v_gene: TRBV4-1; abundance: .; CDR3aa: CASSQDIGRGDYEQYF; CDR3nt: TGCGCCAGCAGCCAAGATATTGGCAGGGGAGACTACGAGCAGTACTTC
len: 15; d_gene: TRBD2; j_gene: TRBJ2-5; v_gene: TRBV6-5; abundance: .; CDR3aa: CASRALAGEGETQYF; CDR3nt: TGTGCCAGCAGGGCACTAGCGGGAGAAGGAGAGACCCAGTACTTC
len: 12; d_gene: .; j_gene: TRBJ2-2; v_gene: TRBV27; abundance: .; CDR3aa: CASSPSSEMLFF; CDR3nt: TGTGCCAGCAGTCCTTCATCGGAGATGCTGTTTTTT
len: 18; d_gene: .; j_gene: TRBJ1-2; v_gene: TRBV5-5; abundance: .; CDR3aa: CASSLDGSLSGLPYGYTF; CDR3nt: TGTGCCAGCAGCTTGGACGGATCCCTATCAGGCCTACCTTATGGCTACACCTTC
len: 15; d_gene: TRBD2; j_gene: TRBJ2-5; v_gene: TRBV5-1; abundance: .; CDR3aa: CASSPDAGGRETQYF; CDR3nt: TGCGCCAGCAGCCCCGATGCCGGGGGGAGGGAGACCCAGTACTTC
len: 15; d_gene: TRBD2; j_gene: TRBJ2-1; v_gene: TRBV9; abundance: .; CDR3aa: CASSVVVAGGHEQFF; CDR3nt: TGTGCCAGCAGCGTAGTCGTAGCGGGAGGTCATGAGCAGTTCTTC
len: 15; d_gene: .; j_gene: TRBJ2-6; v_gene: TRBV27; abundance: .; CDR3aa: CASSSPGSGANVLTF; CDR3nt: TGTGCCAGCAGTTCTCCAGGGTCTGGGGCCAACGTCCTGACTTTC
len: 18; d_gene: TRBD2; j_gene: TRBJ2-2; v_gene: TRBV28; abundance: .; CDR3aa: CASSPLGTSPLGTGELFF; CDR3nt: TGTGCCAGCAGCCCCCTAGGGACTAGCCCCCTGGGCACCGGGGAGCTGTTTTTT
len: 14; d_gene: .; j_gene: TRBJ2-2; v_gene: TRBV5-5; abundance: .; CDR3aa: CASSSHPRAGELFF; CDR3nt: TGTGCCAGCAGCTCCCACCCCCGAGCCGGGGAGCTGTTTTTT
len: 16; d_gene: .; j_gene: TRBJ1-1; v_gene: TRBV9; abundance: .; CDR3aa: CASSPPGGALRTEAFF; CDR3nt: TGTGCCAGCAGCCCCCCGGGGGGGGCGTTGAGGACTGAAGCTTTCTTT
len: 14; d_gene: .; j_gene: TRBJ1-2; v_gene: TRBV5-6; abundance: .; CDR3aa: CASSPGDANYGYTF; CDR3nt: TGTGCCAGCAGCCCGGGGGACGCTAACTATGGCTACACCTTC
len: 13; d_gene: .; j_gene: TRBJ1-5; v_gene: TRBV7-2; abundance: .; CDR3aa: CASSLKGDQPQHF; CDR3nt: TGTGCCAGCAGCTTAAAGGGGGATCAGCCCCAGCATTTT
len: 14; d_gene: .; j_gene: TRBJ1-5; v_gene: TRBV4-2; abundance: .; CDR3aa: CASSQAGNNQPQHF; CDR3nt: TGTGCCAGCAGCCAAGCTGGCAACAATCAGCCCCAGCATTTT
len: 16; d_gene: TRBD1; j_gene: TRBJ2-1; v_gene: TRBV9; abundance: .; CDR3aa: CASSVGGRGRLNEQFF; CDR3nt: TGTGCCAGCAGCGTAGGAGGCAGGGGGCGCCTCAATGAGCAGTTCTTC
len: 14; d_gene: TRBD1; j_gene: TRBJ2-2; v_gene: TRBV5-6; abundance: .; CDR3aa: CASSYGTATGELFF; CDR3nt: TGTGCCAGCAGCTACGGGACAGCCACCGGGGAGCTGTTTTTT
len: 12; d_gene: .; j_gene: TRBJ1-2; v_gene: TRBV7-9; abundance: .; CDR3aa: CASSLDILGYTF; CDR3nt: TGTGCCAGCAGCTTAGACATCTTAGGCTACACCTTC
len: 15; d_gene: .; j_gene: TRBJ2-1; v_gene: TRBV11-3; abundance: .; CDR3aa: CASSASPANHNEQFF; CDR3nt: TGTGCCAGCAGCGCCTCCCCCGCTAACCACAATGAGCAGTTCTTC
len: 15; d_gene: TRBD1; j_gene: TRBJ2-2; v_gene: TRBV6-1; abundance: few; CDR3aa: CASRGDRAGTGELFF; CDR3nt: TGTGCCAGCAGGGGGGACAGGGCCGGCACCGGGGAGCTGTTTTTT
len: 16; d_gene: .; j_gene: TRBJ2-5; v_gene: TRBV2; abundance: .; CDR3aa: CASTLLDFYRRETQYF; CDR3nt: TGTGCCAGCACCTTATTGGACTTTTACCGCCGAGAGACCCAGTACTTC
len: 15; d_gene: .; j_gene: TRBJ2-7; v_gene: TRBV28; abundance: .; CDR3aa: CASSVPYGGYDEQYF; CDR3nt: TGTGCCAGCAGTGTCCCCTACGGCGGGTACGACGAGCAGTACTTC
len: 15; d_gene: TRBD2; j_gene: TRBJ2-2; v_gene: TRBV5-4; abundance: few; CDR3aa: CASWTSGRLTGELFF; CDR3nt: TGTGCCAGCTGGACTAGCGGGAGATTGACCGGGGAGCTGTTTTTT
len: 16; d_gene: TRBD2; j_gene: TRBJ2-7; v_gene: TRBV5-4; abundance: .; CDR3aa: CASSLGGSGRVDEQYF; CDR3nt: TGTGCCAGCAGCTTGGGGGGGAGCGGGAGGGTCGACGAGCAGTACTTC
len: 15; d_gene: .; j_gene: TRBJ2-1; v_gene: TRBV27; abundance: .; CDR3aa: CASSFQSVSYNEQFF; CDR3nt: TGTGCCAGCAGTTTTCAGAGCGTGTCCTACAATGAGCAGTTCTTC
len: 14; d_gene: .; j_gene: TRBJ1-1; v_gene: TRBV9; abundance: .; CDR3aa: CASSDSTVNTEAFF; CDR3nt: TGTGCCAGCAGCGATAGTACGGTGAACACTGAAGCTTTCTTT
len: 14; d_gene: TRBD1; j_gene: TRBJ1-4; v_gene: TRBV2; abundance: few; CDR3aa: CASKTTGGSEKLFF; CDR3nt: TGTGCCAGCAAAACCACAGGGGGTAGTGAAAAACTGTTTTTT
len: 15; d_gene: .; j_gene: TRBJ2-6; v_gene: TRBV28; abundance: few; CDR3aa: CASSLSSSGANVLTF; CDR3nt: TGTGCCAGCAGTTTATCGAGCTCTGGGGCCAACGTCCTGACTTTC
len: 18; d_gene: TRBD2; j_gene: TRBJ2-1; v_gene: TRBV5-1; abundance: .; CDR3aa: CASRAGLAGLSSYNEQFF; CDR3nt: TGCGCCAGCAGGGCGGGACTAGCGGGCCTTAGCTCCTACAATGAGCAGTTCTTC
len: 13; d_gene: .; j_gene: TRBJ2-1; v_gene: TRBV9; abundance: .; CDR3aa: CASSVGTLYEQFF; CDR3nt: TGTGCCAGCAGCGTAGGTACTCTGTATGAGCAGTTCTTC
len: 11; d_gene: TRBD1; j_gene: TRBJ1-2; v_gene: TRBV20-1; abundance: .; CDR3aa: CSAEHRGGYTF; CDR3nt: TGCAGCGCGGAGCACAGGGGTGGCTACACCTTC
len: 13; d_gene: .; j_gene: TRBJ2-7; v_gene: TRBV28; abundance: once; CDR3aa: CASSQTAADGQYF; CDR3nt: TGTGCCAGCAGCCAGACGGCCGCGGATGGGCAGTACTTC
len: 12; d_gene: .; j_gene: TRBJ2-7; v_gene: TRBV6-5; abundance: .; CDR3aa: CASGGAPYEQYF; CDR3nt: TGTGCCAGCGGCGGGGCCCCCTACGAGCAGTACTTC
len: 12; d_gene: .; j_gene: TRBJ1-1; v_gene: TRBV30; abundance: .; CDR3aa: CAWTVQFTEAFF; CDR3nt: TGTGCCTGGACGGTACAGTTCACTGAAGCTTTCTTT
len: 13; d_gene: TRBD1; j_gene: TRBJ1-2; v_gene: TRBV15; abundance: once; CDR3aa: CATNAGTGLGYTF; CDR3nt: TGTGCCACCAATGCCGGGACAGGCCTTGGCTACACCTTC
len: 15; d_gene: TRBD1; j_gene: TRBJ1-2; v_gene: TRBV9; abundance: .; CDR3aa: CASSVGRGPNYGYTF; CDR3nt: TGTGCCAGCAGCGTAGGCAGGGGGCCCAACTATGGCTACACCTTC
len: 15; d_gene: TRBD1; j_gene: TRBJ2-5; v_gene: TRBV27; abundance: .; CDR3aa: CASSAGQGRQETQYF; CDR3nt: TGTGCCAGCAGTGCGGGACAGGGTCGACAAGAGACCCAGTACTTC
len: 14; d_gene: .; j_gene: TRBJ2-3; v_gene: TRBV5-6; abundance: .; CDR3aa: CASSLGDSLDTQYF; CDR3nt: TGTGCCAGCAGCTTGGGTGATAGCTTAGATACGCAGTATTTT
len: 19; d_gene: .; j_gene: TRBJ1-3; v_gene: TRBV5-1; abundance: .; CDR3aa: CASSLAPGGAEYSGNTIYF; CDR3nt: TGCGCCAGCAGCTTGGCCCCGGGAGGGGCCGAGTACTCTGGAAACACCATATATTTT
len: 14; d_gene: TRBD2; j_gene: TRBJ2-1; v_gene: TRBV28; abundance: .; CDR3aa: CASIGLAGAFEQFF; CDR3nt: TGTGCCAGCATTGGACTAGCGGGAGCGTTTGAGCAGTTCTTC
len: 13; d_gene: .; j_gene: TRBJ2-1; v_gene: TRBV10-3; abundance: .; CDR3aa: CAISESTSFEQFF; CDR3nt: TGTGCCATCAGTGAGTCTACTAGCTTTGAGCAGTTCTTC
len: 13; d_gene: .; j_gene: TRBJ2-2; v_gene: TRBV6-6; abundance: .; CDR3aa: CASRRGPTGELFF; CDR3nt: TGTGCCAGTAGGCGGGGCCCCACCGGGGAGCTGTTTTTT
len: 12; d_gene: .; j_gene: TRBJ2-7; v_gene: TRBV27; abundance: few; CDR3aa: CASGVDPYEQYF; CDR3nt: TGTGCCAGCGGAGTAGATCCCTACGAGCAGTACTTC
len: 15; d_gene: .; j_gene: TRBJ1-5; v_gene: TRBV21-1; abundance: .; CDR3aa: CASSKFYRGRQPQHF; CDR3nt: TGTGCCAGCAGCAAATTCTACAGGGGGCGCCAACCCCAGCATTTT
len: 17; d_gene: .; j_gene: TRBJ1-3; v_gene: TRBV5-1; abundance: .; CDR3aa: CASSIVGGRVPGNTIYF; CDR3nt: TGCGCCAGCAGCATAGTCGGCGGCAGGGTCCCTGGAAACACCATATATTTT
len: 13; d_gene: .; j_gene: TRBJ1-2; v_gene: TRBV18; abundance: .; CDR3aa: CASSPGTNYGYTF; CDR3nt: TGTGCCAGCTCACCGGGGACAAACTATGGCTACACCTTC
len: 15; d_gene: .; j_gene: TRBJ1-2; v_gene: TRBV5-4; abundance: .; CDR3aa: CASSTSRGFGYGYTF; CDR3nt: TGTGCCAGCAGCACCAGCAGGGGTTTTGGCTATGGCTACACCTTC
len: 16; d_gene: TRBD2; j_gene: TRBJ2-4; v_gene: TRBV30; abundance: .; CDR3aa: CAWSVGVGGRSDIQYF; CDR3nt: TGTGCCTGGAGTGTCGGGGTGGGCGGGAGAAGTGACATTCAGTACTTC
len: 12; d_gene: TRBD1; j_gene: TRBJ2-7; v_gene: TRBV28; abundance: .; CDR3aa: CATGTDSYEQYF; CDR3nt: TGTGCCACCGGGACAGACTCCTACGAGCAGTACTTC
len: 11; d_gene: .; j_gene: TRBJ2-7; v_gene: TRBV5-1; abundance: .; CDR3aa: CASTNFYEQYF; CDR3nt: TGCGCCAGCACCAACTTCTACGAGCAGTACTTC